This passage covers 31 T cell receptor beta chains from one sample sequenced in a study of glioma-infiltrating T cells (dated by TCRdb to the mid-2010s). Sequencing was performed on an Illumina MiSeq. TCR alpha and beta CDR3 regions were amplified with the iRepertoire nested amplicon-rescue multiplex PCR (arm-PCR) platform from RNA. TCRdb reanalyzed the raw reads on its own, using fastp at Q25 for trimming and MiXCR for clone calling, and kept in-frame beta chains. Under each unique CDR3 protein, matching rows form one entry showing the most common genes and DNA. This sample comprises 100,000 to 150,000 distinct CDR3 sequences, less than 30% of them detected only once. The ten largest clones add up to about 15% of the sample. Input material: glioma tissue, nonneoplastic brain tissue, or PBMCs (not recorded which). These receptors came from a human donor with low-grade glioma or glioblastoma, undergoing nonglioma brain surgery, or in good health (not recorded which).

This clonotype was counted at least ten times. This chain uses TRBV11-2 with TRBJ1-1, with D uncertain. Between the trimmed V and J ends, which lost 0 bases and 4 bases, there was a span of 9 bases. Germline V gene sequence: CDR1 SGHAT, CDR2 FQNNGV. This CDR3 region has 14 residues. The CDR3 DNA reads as TGTGCCAGCAGCTTAGATCGGGTCGGCACTGAAGCTTTCTTT. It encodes CASSLDRVGTEAFF.

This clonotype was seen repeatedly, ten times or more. This chain's CDR3 is CASSKTGVHEQYF. DNA for the CDR3: TGCGCCAGCAGCAAAACAGGGGTACACGAGCAGTACTTC. This chain links TRBV4-3 with TRBJ2-7, with 7 bases matching TRBD1. There are 13 residues in the CDR3. The V gene end was trimmed by 5 bases and the J gene end by 5 bases; junction bases not matched to a gene: 6. Germline CDR1 is LGHNA and CDR2 is YSLEER.

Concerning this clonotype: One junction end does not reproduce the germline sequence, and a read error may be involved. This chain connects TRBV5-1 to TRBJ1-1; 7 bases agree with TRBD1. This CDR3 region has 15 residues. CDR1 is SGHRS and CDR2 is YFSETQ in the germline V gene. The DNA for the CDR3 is TGCGCCAGCCTCAGGGGGGCAGGGTTGAACATTGAAGCTTTCTTT. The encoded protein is CASLRGAGLNIEAFF.

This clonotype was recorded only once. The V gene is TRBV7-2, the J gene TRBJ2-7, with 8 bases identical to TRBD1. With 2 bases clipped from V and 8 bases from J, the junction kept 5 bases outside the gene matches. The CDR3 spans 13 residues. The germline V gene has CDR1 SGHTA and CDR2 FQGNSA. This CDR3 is CASSLSGQAQQYF. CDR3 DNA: TGTGCCAGCAGCTTATCGGGACAGGCGCAGCAGTACTTC.

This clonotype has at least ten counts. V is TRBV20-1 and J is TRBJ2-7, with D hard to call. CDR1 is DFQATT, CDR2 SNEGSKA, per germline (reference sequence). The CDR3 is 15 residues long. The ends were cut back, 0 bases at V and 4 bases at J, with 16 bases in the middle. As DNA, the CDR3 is TGCAGTGCTAGAGATCTGGCCCTAGAGGTGTACGAGCAGTACTTC. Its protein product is CSARDLALEVYEQYF.

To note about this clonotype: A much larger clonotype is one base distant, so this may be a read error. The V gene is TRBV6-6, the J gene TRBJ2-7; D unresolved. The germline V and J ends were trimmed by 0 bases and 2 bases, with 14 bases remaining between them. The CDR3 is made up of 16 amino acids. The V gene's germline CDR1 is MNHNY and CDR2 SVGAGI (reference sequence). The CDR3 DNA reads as TGTGCCAGCAGTTACTCTGTCAGGCAGGCCACCTACGAGCAGTACTTC. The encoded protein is CASSYSVRQATYEQYF.

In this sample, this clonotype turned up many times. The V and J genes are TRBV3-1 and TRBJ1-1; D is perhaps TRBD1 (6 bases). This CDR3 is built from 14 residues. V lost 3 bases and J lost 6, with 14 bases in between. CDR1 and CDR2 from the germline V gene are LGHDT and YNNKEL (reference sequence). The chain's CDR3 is CASSQADRSSEAFF. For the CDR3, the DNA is TGTGCCAGCAGCCAGGCAGACAGGTCCTCTGAAGCTTTCTTT. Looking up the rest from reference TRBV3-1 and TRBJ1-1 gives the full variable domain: DTAVSQTPKYLVTQMGNDKSIKCEQNLGHDTMYWYKQDSKKFLKIMFSYNNKELIINETVPNRFSPKSPDKAHLNLHINSLELGDSAVYFCASSQADRSSEAFFGQGTRLTVV.

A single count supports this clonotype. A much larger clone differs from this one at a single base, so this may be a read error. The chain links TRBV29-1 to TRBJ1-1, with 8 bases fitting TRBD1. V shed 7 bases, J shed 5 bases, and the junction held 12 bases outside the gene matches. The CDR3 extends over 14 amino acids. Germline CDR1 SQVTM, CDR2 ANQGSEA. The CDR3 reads CSGIRAGGKTEAFF. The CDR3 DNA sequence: TGCAGCGGCATAAGGGCAGGGGGCAAAACTGAAGCTTTCTTT. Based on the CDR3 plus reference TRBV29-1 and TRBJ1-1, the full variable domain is SAVISQKPSRDICQRGTSLTIQCQVDSQVTMMFWYRQQPGQSLTLIATANQGSEATYESGFVIDKFPISRPNLTFSTLTVSNMSPEDSSIYLCSGIRAGGKTEAFFGQGTRLTVV.

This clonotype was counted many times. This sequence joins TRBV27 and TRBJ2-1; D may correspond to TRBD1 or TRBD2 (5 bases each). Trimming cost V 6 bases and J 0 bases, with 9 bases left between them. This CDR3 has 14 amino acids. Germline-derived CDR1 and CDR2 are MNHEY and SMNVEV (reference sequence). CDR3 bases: TGTGCCAGCAGACCAGGGAGCTCCTACAATGAGCAGTTCTTC. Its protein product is CASRPGSSYNEQFF.

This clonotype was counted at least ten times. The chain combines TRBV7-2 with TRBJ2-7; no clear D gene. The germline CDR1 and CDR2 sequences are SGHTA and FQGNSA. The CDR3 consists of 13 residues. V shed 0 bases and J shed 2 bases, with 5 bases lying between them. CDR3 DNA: TGTGCCAGCAGCTTAGCGAAGACCTACGAGCAGTACTTC. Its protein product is CASSLAKTYEQYF.

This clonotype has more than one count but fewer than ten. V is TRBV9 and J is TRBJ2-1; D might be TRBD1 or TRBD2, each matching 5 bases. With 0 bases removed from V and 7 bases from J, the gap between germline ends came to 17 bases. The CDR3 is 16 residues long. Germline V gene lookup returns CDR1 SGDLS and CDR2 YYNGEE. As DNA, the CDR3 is TGTGCCAGCAGCGTAGCTGGGGGAGTGGCTGTGAATGAGCAGTTCTTC. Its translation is CASSVAGGVAVNEQFF.

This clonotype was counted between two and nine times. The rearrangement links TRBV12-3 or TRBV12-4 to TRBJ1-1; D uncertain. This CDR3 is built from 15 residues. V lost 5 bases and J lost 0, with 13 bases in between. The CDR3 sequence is CASSEAGVMNTEAFF. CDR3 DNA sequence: TGTGCCAGCAGTGAAGCAGGTGTGATGAACACTGAAGCTTTCTTT.

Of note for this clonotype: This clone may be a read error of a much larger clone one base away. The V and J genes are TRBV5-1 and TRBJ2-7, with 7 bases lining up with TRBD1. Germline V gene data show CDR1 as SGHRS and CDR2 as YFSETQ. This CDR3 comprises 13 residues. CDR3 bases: TGCGCCAGCAGGACAGGGAGCTCCTACGGGCAGTACTTC. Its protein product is CASRTGSSYGQYF.

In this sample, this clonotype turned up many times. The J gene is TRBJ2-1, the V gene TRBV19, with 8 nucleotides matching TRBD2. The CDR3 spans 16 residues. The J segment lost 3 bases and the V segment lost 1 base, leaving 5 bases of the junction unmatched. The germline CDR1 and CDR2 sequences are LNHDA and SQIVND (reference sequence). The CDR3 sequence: CASSIGALAGYNEQFF. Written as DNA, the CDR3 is TGTGCCAGTAGTATAGGGGCCCTAGCGGGCTACAATGAGCAGTTCTTC.

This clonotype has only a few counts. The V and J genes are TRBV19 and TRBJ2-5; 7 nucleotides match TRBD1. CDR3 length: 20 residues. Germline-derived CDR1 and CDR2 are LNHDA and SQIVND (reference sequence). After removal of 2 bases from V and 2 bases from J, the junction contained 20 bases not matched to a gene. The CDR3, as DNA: TGTGCCAGTAGTATAAAGCCAGGGGGAATACAACGGCCCTTACAAGAGACCCAGTACTTC. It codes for CASSIKPGGIQRPLQETQYF.

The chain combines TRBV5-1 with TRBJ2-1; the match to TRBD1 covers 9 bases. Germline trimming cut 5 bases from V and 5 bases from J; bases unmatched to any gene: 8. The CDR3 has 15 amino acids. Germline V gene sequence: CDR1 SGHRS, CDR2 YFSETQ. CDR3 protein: CASSPGQGPHNEQFF. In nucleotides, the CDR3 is TGCGCCAGCAGTCCTGGACAGGGGCCCCACAATGAGCAGTTCTTC.

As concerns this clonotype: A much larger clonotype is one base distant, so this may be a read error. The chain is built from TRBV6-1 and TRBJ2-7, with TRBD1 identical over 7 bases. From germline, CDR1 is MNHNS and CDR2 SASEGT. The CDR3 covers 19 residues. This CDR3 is CAISGGFRGRTPIPYEQYF. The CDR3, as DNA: TGTGCCATCAGTGGGGGCTTTAGGGGGCGAACCCCCATTCCCTACGAGCAGTACTTC.

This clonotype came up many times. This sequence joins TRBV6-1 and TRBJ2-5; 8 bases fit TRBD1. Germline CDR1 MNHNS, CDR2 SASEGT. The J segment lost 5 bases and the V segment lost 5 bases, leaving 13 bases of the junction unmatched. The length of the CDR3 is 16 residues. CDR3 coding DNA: TGTGCCAGCAGTTCCTTCGACAGGGGCCCTAGTGAGACCCAGTACTTC. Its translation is CASSSFDRGPSETQYF.

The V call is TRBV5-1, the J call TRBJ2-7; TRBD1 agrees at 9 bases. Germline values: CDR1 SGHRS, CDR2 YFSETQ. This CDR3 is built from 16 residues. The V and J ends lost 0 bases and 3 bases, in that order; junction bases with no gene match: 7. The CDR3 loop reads CASSLVRTGDLYEQYF. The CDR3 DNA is TGCGCCAGCAGCTTGGTACGGACAGGGGACCTCTACGAGCAGTACTTC.

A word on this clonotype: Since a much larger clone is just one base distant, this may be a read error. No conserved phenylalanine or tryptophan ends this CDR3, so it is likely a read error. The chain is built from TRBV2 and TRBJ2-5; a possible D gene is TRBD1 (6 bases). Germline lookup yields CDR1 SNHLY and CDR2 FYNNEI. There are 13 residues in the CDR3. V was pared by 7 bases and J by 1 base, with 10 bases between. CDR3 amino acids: CASTLDSQETQYL. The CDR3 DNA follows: TGTGCCAGCACCCTGGACAGCCAAGAGACCCAGTACTTG.

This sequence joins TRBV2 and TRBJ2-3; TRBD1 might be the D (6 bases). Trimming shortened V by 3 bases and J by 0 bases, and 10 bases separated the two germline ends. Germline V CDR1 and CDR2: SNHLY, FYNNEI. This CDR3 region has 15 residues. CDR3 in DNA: TGTGCCAGCAGTGACAGGACAGCTAGCACAGATACGCAGTATTTT. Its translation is CASSDRTASTDTQYF. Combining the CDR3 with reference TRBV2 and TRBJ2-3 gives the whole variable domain EPEVTQTPSHQVTQMGQEVILRCVPISNHLYFYWYRQILGQKVEFLVSFYNNEISEKSEIFDDQFSVERPDGSNFTLKIRSTKLEDSAMYFCASSDRTASTDTQYFGPGTRLTVL.

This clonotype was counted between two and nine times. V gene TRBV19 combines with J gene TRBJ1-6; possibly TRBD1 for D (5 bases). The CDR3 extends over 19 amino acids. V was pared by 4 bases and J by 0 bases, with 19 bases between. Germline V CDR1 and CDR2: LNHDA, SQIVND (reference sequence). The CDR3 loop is CASSRTRSSGSSYNSPLHF. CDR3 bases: TGTGCCAGTAGTAGGACACGGTCTTCCGGGTCCTCCTATAATTCACCCCTCCACTTT.

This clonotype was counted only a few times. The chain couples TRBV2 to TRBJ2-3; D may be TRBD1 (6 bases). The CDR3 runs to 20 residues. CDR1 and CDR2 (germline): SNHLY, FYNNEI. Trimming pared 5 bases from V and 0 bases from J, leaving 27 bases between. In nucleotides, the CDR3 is TGTGCCAGCAGTTGGGGCGCAGGGGTTATTGCTGGAACTAGCACAGATACGCAGTATTTT. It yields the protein CASSWGAGVIAGTSTDTQYF.

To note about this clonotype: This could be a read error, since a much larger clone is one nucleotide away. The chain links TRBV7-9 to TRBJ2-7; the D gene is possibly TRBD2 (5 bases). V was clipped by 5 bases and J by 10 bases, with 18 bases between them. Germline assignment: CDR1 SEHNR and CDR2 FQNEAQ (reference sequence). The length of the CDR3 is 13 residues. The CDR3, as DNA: TGTGCCAGCAGCCCAAGGACTGTGGGAGATCAGTACTTC. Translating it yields CASSPRTVGDQYF.

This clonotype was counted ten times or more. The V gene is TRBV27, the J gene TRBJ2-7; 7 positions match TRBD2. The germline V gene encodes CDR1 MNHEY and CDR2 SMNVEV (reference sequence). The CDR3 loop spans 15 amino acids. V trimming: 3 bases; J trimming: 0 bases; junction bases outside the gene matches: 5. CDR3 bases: TGTGCCAGCAGTTTGGGGGGGACGCCCTCCTACGAGCAGTACTTC. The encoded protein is CASSLGGTPSYEQYF.

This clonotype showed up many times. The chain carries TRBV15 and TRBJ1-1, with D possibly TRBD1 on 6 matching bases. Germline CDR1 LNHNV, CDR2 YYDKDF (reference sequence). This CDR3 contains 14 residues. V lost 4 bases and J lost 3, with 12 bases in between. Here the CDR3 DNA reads TGTGCCACCAGCATCCGGGGGGGCCACACTGAAGCTTTCTTT. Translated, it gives CATSIRGGHTEAFF.

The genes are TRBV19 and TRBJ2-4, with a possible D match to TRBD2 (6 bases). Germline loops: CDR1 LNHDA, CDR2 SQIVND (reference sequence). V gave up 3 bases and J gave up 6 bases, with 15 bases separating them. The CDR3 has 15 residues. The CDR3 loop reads CASSIEGRGGNIQYF. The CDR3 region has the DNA TGTGCCAGTAGTATCGAGGGGCGGGGTGGAAACATTCAGTACTTC.

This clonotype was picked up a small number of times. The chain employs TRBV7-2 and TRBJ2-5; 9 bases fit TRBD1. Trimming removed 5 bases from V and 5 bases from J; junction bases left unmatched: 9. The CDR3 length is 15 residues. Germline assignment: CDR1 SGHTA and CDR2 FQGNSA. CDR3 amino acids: CASSAGQGRWETQYF. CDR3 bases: TGTGCCAGCAGCGCCGGACAGGGGCGGTGGGAGACCCAGTACTTC.

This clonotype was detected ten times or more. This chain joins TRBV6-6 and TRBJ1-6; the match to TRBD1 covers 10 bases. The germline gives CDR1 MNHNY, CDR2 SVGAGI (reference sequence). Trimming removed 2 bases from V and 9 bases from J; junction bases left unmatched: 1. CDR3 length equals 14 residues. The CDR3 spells CASSYRDRGSPLHF. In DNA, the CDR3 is TGTGCCAGCAGTTACCGGGACAGGGGTTCACCCCTCCACTTT.

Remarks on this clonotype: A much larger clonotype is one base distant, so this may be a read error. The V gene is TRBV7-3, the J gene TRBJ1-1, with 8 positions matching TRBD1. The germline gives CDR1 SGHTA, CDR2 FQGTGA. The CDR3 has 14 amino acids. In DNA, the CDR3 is TGTGACAGCAGCGCCGGACAGGGGAACACTGAAGCTTTCTTT. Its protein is CDSSAGQGNTEAFF. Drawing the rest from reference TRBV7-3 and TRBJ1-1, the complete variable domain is GAGVSQTPSNKVTEKGKYVELRCDPISGHTALYWYRQSLGQGPEFLIYFQGTGAADDSGLPNDRFFAVRPEGSVSTLKIQRTERGDSAVYLCDSSAGQGNTEAFFGQGTRLTVV.

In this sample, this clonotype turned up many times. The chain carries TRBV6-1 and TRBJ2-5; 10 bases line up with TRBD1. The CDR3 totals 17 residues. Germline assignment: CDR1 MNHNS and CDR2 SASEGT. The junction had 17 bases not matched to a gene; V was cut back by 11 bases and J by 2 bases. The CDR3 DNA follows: TGTGCCGGCGGATCCCTCCCGGGACAGGGGTTGCAAGAGACCCAGTACTTC. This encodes CAGGSLPGQGLQETQYF.